The 29 T cell receptor beta chains reported below all come from one sample, sequenced in a study of T cell repertoires in cytomegalovirus infection. One entry per CDR3 protein, called by TCRdb with MiXCR from the reads. The table shows around 310,000 distinct CDR3 sequences, with 15% to 20% occurring only once. Material: PBMCs. These receptors were taken from a human donor in good health (CMV status not recorded). Some clones in this sample may be carry-over from other donors' samples.

This clonotype was detected many times. The chain is built from TRBV12-3 or TRBV12-4 and TRBJ1-2, with 10 bases that match TRBD1. This CDR3 comprises 14 residues. The ends lost 1 base at V and 5 bases at J; junction bases unmatched: 1. The CDR3 coding sequence is TGTGCCAGCAGTTTAGGGACAGGGGGTTATGGCTACACCTTC. This translates into CASSLGTGGYGYTF.

This clonotype was seen a few times. The rearrangement joins TRBV28 to TRBJ1-3; the D gene is possibly TRBD1 (5 bases). CDR1 is MDHEN, CDR2 SYDVKM, per germline. Trimming removed 5 bases from V and 0 bases from J, with 14 bases in between. The CDR3 covers 16 residues. The CDR3 sequence is CASSTPRGFSGNTIYF. The CDR3 nucleotides are TGTGCCAGCAGTACCCCTCGGGGGTTCTCTGGAAACACCATATATTTT.

This clonotype came up many times. This chain joins TRBV7-6 and TRBJ2-3; 7 nucleotides agree with TRBD2. V lost 5 bases, J lost 0 bases, and 20 bases stayed unmatched. The CDR3 is made up of 20 amino acids. Per the germline V gene, CDR1 is SGHVS and CDR2 is FNYEAQ. The CDR3 DNA sequence: TGTGCCAGCAGCCTATCTGTCGGGACTAAGGTGGTTTCTAGCACAGATACGCAGTATTTT. Protein: CASSLSVGTKVVSSTDTQYF.

Only a few counts were recorded for this clonotype. The chain uses TRBV4-1 and TRBJ2-2; D unresolved. Trimming removed 0 bases from V and 0 bases from J, with 8 bases in between. The germline V gene has CDR1 MGHRA and CDR2 YSYEKL. The CDR3 has 16 amino acids. The CDR3: CASSQDFTANTGELFF. The CDR3 coding sequence is TGCGCCAGCAGCCAAGATTTCACAGCGAACACCGGGGAGCTGTTTTTT.

This clonotype was counted ten times or more. The chain employs TRBV7-2 and TRBJ2-2, with 13 bases that match TRBD2. CDR1 and CDR2 from the germline V gene are SGHTA and FQGNSA. V shed 6 bases and J 6 bases; nucleotides not matched to a gene: 4. This CDR3 region has 15 residues. The CDR3 coding sequence is TGTGCCAGCAGACCCGGGACTAGCGGGGCCGGGGAGCTGTTTTTT. It yields the protein CASRPGTSGAGELFF.

The table lists this clonotype with a few counts. The V and J genes are TRBV12-3 or TRBV12-4 and TRBJ2-7; D gene ambiguous. Trimming took 3 bases from V and 3 from J, leaving 15 bases between them. This CDR3 spans 15 amino acids. The CDR3 region is CASSFSAQAFYEQYF. The CDR3 nucleotides read TGTGCCAGCAGTTTTTCTGCCCAAGCTTTCTACGAGCAGTACTTC.

This clonotype was detected ten times or more. The CDR3 region is CASSPRGTGYNEQFF. The CDR3 coding sequence is TGTGCCAGCAGTCCGCGAGGGACAGGCTACAATGAGCAGTTCTTC. The chain carries TRBV28 and TRBJ2-1; TRBD1 matches 8 bases. Germline CDR1 is MDHEN and CDR2 is SYDVKM. The CDR3 loop spans 15 amino acids. Trimming took 5 bases from V and 3 from J; bases not matched to a gene: 6.

To note about this clonotype: This could be a read error, since a much larger clone is one nucleotide away. In DNA form, the CDR3 reads TGTGCCAGCAGCTTGGACAGGGGACACGAGCAGTACTTC. Its translation is CASSLDRGHEQYF. V usage is TRBV5-6 and J usage is TRBJ2-7, with 7 bases identical to TRBD1. There are 13 residues in the CDR3. Germline lookup yields CDR1 SGHDT and CDR2 YYEEEE. Unmatched junction bases numbered 2, after V lost 0 bases and J lost 5 bases.

This clonotype was found many times. The rearrangement links TRBV28 to TRBJ1-1; D remains ambiguous. Germline CDR1 reads MDHEN; CDR2 reads SYDVKM. The CDR3 runs 14 residues. Trimming removed 1 base from V and 2 bases from J, with 8 bases in between. The CDR3 DNA reads TGTGCCAGCAGTTTATCTCAGGTTAACACTGAAGCTTTCTTT. As protein: CASSLSQVNTEAFF.

The genes are TRBV20-1 and TRBJ1-1; 8 nucleotides match TRBD1. The germline V gene has CDR1 DFQATT and CDR2 SNEGSKA (reference sequence). The CDR3 extends over 13 amino acids. Germline trimming cut 5 bases from V and 0 bases from J; bases unmatched to any gene: 2. This CDR3 is CSAEDRVNTEAFF. For the CDR3, the DNA is TGCAGTGCTGAGGACAGGGTGAACACTGAAGCTTTCTTT.

This clonotype has at least ten counts. The V and J genes are TRBV7-3 and TRBJ1-1, with a tentative D call TRBD1 (5 bases). V was pared by 4 bases and J by 1 base, with 7 bases between. Per germline, CDR1 SGHTA and CDR2 FQGTGA. The CDR3 loop spans 13 amino acids. The CDR3 bases are TGTGCCAGCAGCTCGCAGGGGAACACTGAAGCTTTCTTT. It translates to CASSSQGNTEAFF.

This rearrangement joins TRBV5-6 to TRBJ2-5; no clear D. In germline, CDR1 is SGHDT, CDR2 YYEEEE. This CDR3 is built from 13 residues. Trimming took off 1 base at V and 7 bases at J, with 11 bases between the two ends. CDR3 in amino acids: CASSLMRYGTQYF. The CDR3 coding sequence is TGTGCCAGCAGCTTGATGCGATACGGGACCCAGTACTTC.

A few counts support this clonotype. The gene calls are TRBV4-2 and TRBJ2-5; D possibly uses TRBD1 or TRBD2 (5 bases each). Trimming removed 3 bases from V and 2 bases from J, with 13 bases in between. Germline CDR1 is LGHNA and CDR2 is YNFKEQ. This CDR3 region has 15 residues. The CDR3 coding sequence is TGTGCCAGCAGCCAGCCGGGACGCGGACAAGAGACCCAGTACTTC. Its translation: CASSQPGRGQETQYF.

This chain links TRBV25-1 with TRBJ1-3; 7 bases are a match to TRBD1. V dropped 2 bases and J dropped 7; count of bases not matched to a gene: 11. CDR1 is MGHDK and CDR2 is SYGVNS in the germline V gene. The CDR3 extends over 16 amino acids. The CDR3 nucleotides are TGTGCCAGCAGTGAACTGGGACAGCGTGATGTGAACACCATATATTTT. This gives the protein CASSELGQRDVNTIYF. Drawing the rest from reference TRBV25-1 and TRBJ1-3, the complete variable domain is EADIYQTPRYLVIGTGKKITLECSQTMGHDKMYWYQQDPGMELHLIHYSYGVNSTEKGDLSSESTVSRIRTEHFPLTLESARPSHTSQYLCASSELGQRDVNTIYFGEGSWLTVV.

This clonotype was detected a few times. V gene TRBV5-4 combines with J gene TRBJ1-5; tentative D call: TRBD1 (6 bases). Germline V gives CDR1 SGHNT, CDR2 YYREEE (reference sequence). This CDR3 spans 15 amino acids. V dropped 1 base and J dropped 7 bases, with 15 bases sitting between them. The CDR3 DNA reads as TGTGCCAGCAGCTTGTATGGGGGGGCCGGACAGCCCCAGCATTTT. Translation gives CASSLYGGAGQPQHF.

The rearrangement joins TRBV19 to TRBJ2-7; TRBD1 agrees at 9 bases. V gave up 6 bases and J gave up 9 bases; unmatched junction bases: 6. This CDR3 region has 12 residues. Germline V gene lookup returns CDR1 LNHDA and CDR2 SQIVND (reference sequence). This CDR3 is CASSPDRGWQYF. CDR3 bases: TGTGCCAGTAGCCCGGACAGGGGTTGGCAGTACTTC. The variable domain in full, completed from reference TRBV19 and TRBJ2-7, reads DGGITQSPKYLFRKEGQNVTLSCEQNLNHDAMYWYRQDPGQGLRLIYYSQIVNDFQKGDIAEGYSVSREKKESFPLTVTSAQKNPTAFYLCASSPDRGWQYFGPGTRLTVT.

Many counts were recorded for this clonotype. This rearrangement joins TRBV7-8 to TRBJ2-1; D is possibly TRBD1 or TRBD2 (6 bases each). Germline CDR1 and CDR2: SGHVS and FQNEAQ. There are 13 residues in the CDR3. V lost 1 base, J lost 16 bases, and 17 bases lay in between. The CDR3, as DNA: TGTGCCAGCAGCTTAGGGGGGGCGGAGAAGAGATTCTTC. Translating gives CASSLGGAEKRFF.

In this sample, this clonotype turned up a few times. CDR3 bases: TGTGCCAGCAGGGTCGGCGGGGCCTCGGCGTACGAGCAGTACTTC. Protein: CASRVGGASAYEQYF. The rearrangement links TRBV12-3 or TRBV12-4 to TRBJ2-7; a possible D gene is TRBD2 (6 bases). This CDR3 comprises 15 residues. Trimming removed 6 bases from V and 4 bases from J, with 19 bases in between.

The V and J genes are TRBV20-1 and TRBJ2-7; tentative D call: TRBD2 (5 bases). V shed 6 bases and J shed 2 bases, with 14 bases lying between them. This CDR3 has 13 amino acids. Germline V CDR1 and CDR2: DFQATT, SNEGSKA (reference sequence). CDR3 bases: TGCAGTGCCAATCGGGCCGGGACCTACGAGCAGTACTTC. Translating gives CSANRAGTYEQYF.

This clonotype occurred once. J is TRBJ2-3 and V is TRBV29-1; unclear D gene. This CDR3 has 13 residues. Looked up from germline, CDR1 is SQVTM and CDR2 is ANQGSEA. Trimming removed 5 bases at V and 3 bases at J, with 12 bases between. The CDR3 DNA reads as TGCAGCGTTACCGGCGTAGTGACAGATACGCAGTATTTT. Its translation: CSVTGVVTDTQYF.

This clonotype was counted between two and nine times. The chain couples TRBV4-2 to TRBJ2-1, with 12 bases lining up with TRBD1. This CDR3 spans 15 amino acids. Germline-derived CDR1 and CDR2 are LGHNA and YNFKEQ. Unmatched junction bases numbered 4, after V lost 1 base and J lost 9 bases. CDR3 sequence: CASSQAGTGGTEQFF. Written as DNA, the CDR3 is TGTGCCAGCAGCCAAGCTGGGACAGGGGGCACTGAGCAGTTCTTC.

This clonotype was detected ten times or more. This sequence joins TRBV7-2 and TRBJ1-1; TRBD1 matches 8 bases. With V trimmed by 5 bases and J by 7 bases, 3 bases remained unmatched. CDR3 length equals 12 residues. Germline CDR1 and CDR2: SGHTA and FQGNSA. The CDR3 DNA reads TGTGCCAGCAGCGCGACAGGGGTTGAAGCTTTCTTT. Amino acids: CASSATGVEAFF.

The CDR3 reads CASSLVVQGYSPLHF. Written as DNA, the CDR3 is TGTGCCAGCAGCTTAGTCGTCCAGGGGTATTCACCCCTCCACTTT. V usage is TRBV11-2 and J usage is TRBJ1-6; a possible D gene is TRBD1 (6 bases). Trimming removed 1 base from V and 8 bases from J, with 12 bases in between. This CDR3 is 15 amino acids long. Germline V gene sequence: CDR1 SGHAT, CDR2 FQNNGV. Variable domain in full (rest from reference TRBV11-2 and TRBJ1-6): EAGVAQSPRYKIIEKRQSVAFWCNPISGHATLYWYQQILGQGPKLLIQFQNNGVVDDSQLPKDRFSAERLKGVDSTLKIQPAKLEDSAVYLCASSLVVQGYSPLHFGNGTRLTVT.

The rearrangement links TRBV15 to TRBJ2-1, with D maybe TRBD1 (6 bases). The length of the CDR3 is 18 residues. The V gene lost 5 bases and the J gene lost 0 bases, with 20 bases spanning the gap. Germline assignment: CDR1 LNHNV and CDR2 YYDKDF (reference sequence). CDR3 nucleotide sequence: TGTGCCACCAGCCCGAGGGGGACGGTGGGAAGCTCCTACAATGAGCAGTTCTTC. This codes for CATSPRGTVGSSYNEQFF.

The chain recombines TRBV27 with TRBJ1-4, with TRBD1 as a possible D gene (6 bases). Looked up from germline, CDR1 is MNHEY and CDR2 is SMNVEV (reference sequence). The V end lost 4 bases, the J end lost 10 bases, and 16 bases lay between the germline ends. The CDR3 length is 14 residues. In nucleotides, the CDR3 is TGTGCCAGCAGTTCCCGGACAGCCCCAGCAAAACTGTTTTTT. This encodes CASSSRTAPAKLFF.

This clonotype has at least ten counts. This rearrangement joins TRBV28 to TRBJ2-5; no definite D call. The CDR3 covers 12 residues. Per germline, CDR1 MDHEN and CDR2 SYDVKM. V was cut by 5 bases and J by 5 bases, with 9 bases left in between. CDR3 DNA: TGTGCCAGCAGTACCCCTCTGGAGACCCAGTACTTC. This translates into CASSTPLETQYF.

This clonotype was observed many times. The V gene is TRBV7-9, the J gene TRBJ1-2; 7 positions match TRBD1. Germline V gene lookup returns CDR1 SEHNR and CDR2 FQNEAQ (reference sequence). The CDR3 is 14 residues long. J was trimmed by 7 bases and V by 1 base; bases with no gene match: 6. CDR3 protein: CASSLGGQFSGYTF. Here the CDR3 DNA reads TGTGCCAGCAGCTTAGGGGGACAGTTTTCTGGCTACACCTTC.

The chain couples TRBV7-2 to TRBJ1-4; D perhaps matches TRBD1 (5 bases). Deletions cut 5 bases from V and 6 bases from J, with 19 bases between. The CDR3 length is 16 residues. Per germline, CDR1 SGHTA and CDR2 FQGNSA. CDR3: CASSRFKIGEDEKLFF. CDR3 coding DNA: TGTGCCAGCAGCCGGTTTAAGATAGGGGAGGATGAAAAACTGTTTTTT. The variable domain in full, completed from reference TRBV7-2 and TRBJ1-4, reads GAGVSQSPSNKVTEKGKDVELRCDPISGHTALYWYRQSLGQGLEFLIYFQGNSAPDKSGLPSDRFSAERTGGSVSTLTIQRTQQEDSAVYLCASSRFKIGEDEKLFFGSGTQLSVL.

The CDR3 sequence is CASSLEWGLTEAFF. The CDR3 DNA is TGTGCCAGCAGCTTAGAATGGGGGTTAACTGAAGCTTTCTTT. This chain links TRBV13 with TRBJ1-1; D perhaps matches TRBD1 (5 bases). This CDR3 has 14 amino acids. Germline V CDR1 and CDR2: PRHDT, FYEKMQ (reference sequence). The V gene lost 1 base and the J gene lost 5 bases, with 11 bases spanning the gap.